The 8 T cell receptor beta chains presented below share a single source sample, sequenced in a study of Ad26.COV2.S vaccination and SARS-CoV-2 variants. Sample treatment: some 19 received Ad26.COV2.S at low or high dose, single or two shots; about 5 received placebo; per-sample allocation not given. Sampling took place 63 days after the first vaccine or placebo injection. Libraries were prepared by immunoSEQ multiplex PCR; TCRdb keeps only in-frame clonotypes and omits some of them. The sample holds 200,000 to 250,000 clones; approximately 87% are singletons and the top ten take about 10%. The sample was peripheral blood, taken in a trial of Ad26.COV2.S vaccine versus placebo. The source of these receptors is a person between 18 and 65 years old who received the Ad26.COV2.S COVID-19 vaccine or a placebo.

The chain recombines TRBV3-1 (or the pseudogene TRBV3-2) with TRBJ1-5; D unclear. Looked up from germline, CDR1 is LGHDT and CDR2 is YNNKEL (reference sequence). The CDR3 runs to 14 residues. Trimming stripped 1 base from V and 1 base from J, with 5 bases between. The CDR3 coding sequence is TGTGCCAGCAGCCAAGTTGCAAGCAATCAGCCCCAGCATTTT. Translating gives CASSQVASNQPQHF.

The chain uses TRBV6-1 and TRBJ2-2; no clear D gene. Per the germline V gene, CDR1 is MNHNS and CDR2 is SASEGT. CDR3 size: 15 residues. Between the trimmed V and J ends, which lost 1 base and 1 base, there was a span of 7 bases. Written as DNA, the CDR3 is TGTGCCAGCAGTGAAGTTGGGGAGAACACCGGGGAGCTGTTTTTT. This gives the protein CASSEVGENTGELFF.

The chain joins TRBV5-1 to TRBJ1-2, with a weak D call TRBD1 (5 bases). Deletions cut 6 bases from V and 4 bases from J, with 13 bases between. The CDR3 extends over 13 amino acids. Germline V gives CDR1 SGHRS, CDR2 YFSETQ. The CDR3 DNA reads TGCGCCAGCACGCAGGGTATCGGCTATGGCTACACCTTC. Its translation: CASTQGIGYGYTF. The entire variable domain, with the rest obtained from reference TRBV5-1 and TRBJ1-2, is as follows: KAGVTQTPRYLIKTRGQQVTLSCSPISGHRSVSWYQQTPGQGLQFLFEYFSETQRNKGNFPGRFSGRQFSNSRSEMNVSTLELGDSALYLCASTQGIGYGYTFGSGTRLTVV.

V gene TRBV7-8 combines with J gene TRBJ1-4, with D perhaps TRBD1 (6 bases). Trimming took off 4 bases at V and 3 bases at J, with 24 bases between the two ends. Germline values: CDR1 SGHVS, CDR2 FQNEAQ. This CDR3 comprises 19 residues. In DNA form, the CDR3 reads TGTGCCAGCAGCTATCAGACAGGTCCCGTCCTGCGGTCTAATGAAAAACTGTTTTTT. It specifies CASSYQTGPVLRSNEKLFF.

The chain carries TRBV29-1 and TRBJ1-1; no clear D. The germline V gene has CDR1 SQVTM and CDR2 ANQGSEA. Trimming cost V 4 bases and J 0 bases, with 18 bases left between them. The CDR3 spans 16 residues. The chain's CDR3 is CSVGSGVSRLNTEAFF. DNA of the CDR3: TGCAGCGTTGGAAGTGGGGTTAGTCGGTTGAACACTGAAGCTTTCTTT.

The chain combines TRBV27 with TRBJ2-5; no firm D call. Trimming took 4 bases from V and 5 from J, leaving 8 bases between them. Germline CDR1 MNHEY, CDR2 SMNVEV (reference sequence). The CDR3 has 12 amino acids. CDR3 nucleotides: TGTGCCAGCAGTTCTCCTTATGAGACCCAGTACTTC. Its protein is CASSSPYETQYF.

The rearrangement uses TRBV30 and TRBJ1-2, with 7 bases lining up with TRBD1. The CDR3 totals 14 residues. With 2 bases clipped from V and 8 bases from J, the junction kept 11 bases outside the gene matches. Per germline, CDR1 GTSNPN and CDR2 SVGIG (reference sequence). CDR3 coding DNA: TGTGCCTGGAGTCGGGGCAGGGGGATGTTCGGCTACACCTTC. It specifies CAWSRGRGMFGYTF.

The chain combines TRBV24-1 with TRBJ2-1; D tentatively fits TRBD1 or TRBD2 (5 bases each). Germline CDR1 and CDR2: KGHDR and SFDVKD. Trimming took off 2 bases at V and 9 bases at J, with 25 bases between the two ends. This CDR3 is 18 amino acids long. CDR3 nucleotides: TGTGCCACCAGTGATTCCCTTACCCCTCTTGGCGAGAGGGGTGAGCAGTTCTTC. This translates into CATSDSLTPLGERGEQFF.